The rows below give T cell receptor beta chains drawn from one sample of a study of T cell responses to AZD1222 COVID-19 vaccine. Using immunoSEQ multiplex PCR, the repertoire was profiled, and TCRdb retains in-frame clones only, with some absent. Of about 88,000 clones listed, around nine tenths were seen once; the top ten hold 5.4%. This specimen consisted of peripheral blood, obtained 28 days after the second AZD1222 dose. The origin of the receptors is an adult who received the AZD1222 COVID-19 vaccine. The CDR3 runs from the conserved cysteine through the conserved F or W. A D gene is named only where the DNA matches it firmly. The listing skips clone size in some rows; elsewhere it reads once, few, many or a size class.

TGTGCCAGCAGTTCTCCCCGGACTGATAACTATGGCTACACCTTC	CASSSPRTDNYGYTF	TRBJ1-2	-	TRBV28	-
TGCGCCAGCAGCCAAGGGGTGAGGACTAGCGTCTACAATGAGCAGTTCTTC	CASSQGVRTSVYNEQFF	TRBJ2-1	TRBD2	TRBV4-1	-
TGTGCCAGCAGGGGGGATTCCGAAGCATACGAGCAGTACTTC	CASRGDSEAYEQYF	TRBJ2-7	-	TRBV6-6	-
TGCGCCAGCAGCCAGGGCAATCAGCCCCAGCATTTT	CASSQGNQPQHF	TRBJ1-5	-	TRBV10-1	-
TGTGCCAGCAGTTTATTACGGGGCAATGAAAAACTGTTTTTT	CASSLLRGNEKLFF	TRBJ1-4	-	TRBV28	-
TGTGCCAGCAGCCGGAAAAACTACGAGCAGTACTTC	CASSRKNYEQYF	TRBJ2-7	-	TRBV3-1/TRBV3-2	-
TGCGCCAGCAGCCAAGATGTCCAGCGGGGGATCCAAGAGACCCAGTACTTC	CASSQDVQRGIQETQYF	TRBJ2-5	TRBD2	TRBV4-1	-
TGTGCCAGCAGCTTAGGATTGACCGGCCGGGACACTGAAGCTTTCTTT	CASSLGLTGRDTEAFF	TRBJ1-1	-	TRBV7-9	-
TGTGCCAGCTCACCCATCGGACAGGGGGAGACTGAAGCTTTCTTT	CASSPIGQGETEAFF	TRBJ1-1	TRBD1	TRBV18	-
TGTGCCAGCTCACCTCTCCGGGACAGGGTTGGGACAGATACGCAGTATTTT	CASSPLRDRVGTDTQYF	TRBJ2-3	TRBD1	TRBV18	-
TGTGCCAGCAGCCTCCTGAGGGACTCACAAGAGACCCAGTACTTC	CASSLLRDSQETQYF	TRBJ2-5	-	TRBV3-1/TRBV3-2	-
TGTGCCTGGAGTACAGGGGGTGGCAAAAACATTCAGTACTTC	CAWSTGGGKNIQYF	TRBJ2-4	TRBD1	TRBV30	-
TGTGCCAGTAGTCCCGGACAGTCCGCTGAAAAACTGTTTTTT	CASSPGQSAEKLFF	TRBJ1-4	-	TRBV19	-
TGTGCCTGGAGTGTTTCGGGCAGGGCCGGCAACATTCAGTACTTC	CAWSVSGRAGNIQYF	TRBJ2-4	-	TRBV30	-
TGTGCCAGCAGTGAACAGGGGGCTCGGACTGAAGCTTTCTTT	CASSEQGARTEAFF	TRBJ1-1	TRBD1	TRBV2	-
TGTGCCAGTAGTATCTGGCCGGGCGAGCAGTACTTC	CASSIWPGEQYF	TRBJ2-7	-	TRBV19	once
TGTGCCAGCAGCCAAGTATCCGACAGGGTGAATGAAAAACTGTTTTTT	CASSQVSDRVNEKLFF	TRBJ1-4	TRBD1	TRBV14	once
TGTGCCACCAGCCCCCGCGGGACTAGCAATCAGCCCCAGCATTTT	CATSPRGTSNQPQHF	TRBJ1-5	-	TRBV24-1	-
TGCAGCGTTGAAGATAGGGGAGACAGACCACCCTCCTACGAGCAGTACTTC	CSVEDRGDRPPSYEQYF	TRBJ2-7	-	TRBV29-1	-
TGCGCCAGCAGCTTGACAGGATCAGGCTATGGCTACACCTTC	CASSLTGSGYGYTF	TRBJ1-2	-	TRBV5-1	-
TGTGCCAGCAGCGTAGGGACAGGGACCGGGGAGCTGTTTTTT	CASSVGTGTGELFF	TRBJ2-2	TRBD1	TRBV9	-
TGTGCCACCAGCAGTTATTCGGGACAGGGGACAAAAAAGTACTTC	CATSSYSGQGTKKYF	TRBJ2-7	TRBD1	TRBV15	-
TGTGCCAGCAGCGTCCGGGTCATCGTGAACACTGAAGCTTTCTTT	CASSVRVIVNTEAFF	TRBJ1-1	-	TRBV7-8	once
TGTGCCAGCAGTTACAGGGAGACCCAGTACTTC	CASSYRETQYF	TRBJ2-5	-	TRBV6-2/TRBV6-3	-
TGTGCCAGCAGTTTATTCAGTCTGGGGACTGAAGCTTTCTTT	CASSLFSLGTEAFF	TRBJ1-1	-	TRBV28	-
TGCGCCAGCAGCCAAGATGGCGGGTCCCTGGTTTTT	CASSQDGGSLVF	TRBJ1-4	-	TRBV4-3	once
TGTGCCAGCAGCGCCCAGACAGGATCCTGGAACACCATATATTTT	CASSAQTGSWNTIYF	TRBJ1-3	-	TRBV9	-
TGTGCCACCAGTGAAGGGAAGGGGGGAAACTATGGCTACACCTTC	CATSEGKGGNYGYTF	TRBJ1-2	-	TRBV24-1	-
TGTGCCAGCAGTCCCCAGACAGGGGGACGAGAAAAACTGTTTTTT	CASSPQTGGREKLFF	TRBJ1-4	TRBD1	TRBV28	-
TGTGCCTGGATGCTGGGAAAGGGCAATCAGCCCCAGCATTTT	CAWMLGKGNQPQHF	TRBJ1-5	-	TRBV30	-
TGTGCCAGCAGCTTAGGCAACAGGGTGAGGGACACCGGGGAGCTGTTTTTT	CASSLGNRVRDTGELFF	TRBJ2-2	-	TRBV11-3	-
TGTGCCAGTAGTATAGGGACAGTCTCCTACGAGCAGTACTTC	CASSIGTVSYEQYF	TRBJ2-7	-	TRBV19	-
TGTGCCAGCAGTAAAGACAGGGCGGCCAACGAGCAGTACTTC	CASSKDRAANEQYF	TRBJ2-7	TRBD1	TRBV2	few
TGTGCCAGTAGCCTACACAGAGCTGAAGCTTTCTTT	CASSLHRAEAFF	TRBJ1-1	-	TRBV19	-
TGTGCCAGCAGTTTACGCCTCGGGGAGCTGTTTTTT	CASSLRLGELFF	TRBJ2-2	-	TRBV27	-
TGCAGCGTTGAAGATTGGTCTAGCGGAGGGCGCAATACGCAGTATTTT	CSVEDWSSGGRNTQYF	TRBJ2-3	TRBD2	TRBV29-1	-
TGTGCCAGCAGAGTACAGGGTCGGGAAAAACTGTTTTTT	CASRVQGREKLFF	TRBJ1-4	-	TRBV19	-
TGTGCCTGGAGTGTAGCACAGGGTGATGGCTACACCTTC	CAWSVAQGDGYTF	TRBJ1-2	-	TRBV30	-
TGCAGTGCTAAGGCGGGGACGGTTTGTTTGTTC	CSAKAGTVCLF	TRBJ1-2	-	TRBV20-1	-
TGTGCCAGCAGCCAAGAAGCGGCAGGGCGAATCTACACCTTC	CASSQEAAGRIYTF	TRBJ1-2	-	TRBV3-1/TRBV3-2	once
TGTGCCAGCAGGGTAGGTCGGGATGAGCAGTTCTTC	CASRVGRDEQFF	TRBJ2-1	-	TRBV2	-
TGTGCCAGCAGCGTAGATCCTTGGGGAACCTCTGAAGCTTTCTTT	CASSVDPWGTSEAFF	TRBJ1-1	-	TRBV9	few
TGTGCCAGCAGCTTAGATACCCAGTACACCATATATTTT	CASSLDTQYTIYF	TRBJ1-3	-	TRBV11-2	-
TGTGCCAGCTCACCACCGGGACAGGGAGGTCCCTATGGCTACACCTTC	CASSPPGQGGPYGYTF	TRBJ1-2	TRBD1	TRBV18	-
TGTGCCAGCAGTTTACTAGCGTCAGATACGCAGTATTTT	CASSLLASDTQYF	TRBJ2-3	-	TRBV12-3/TRBV12-4	-
TGTGCCAGCAGCCCAGACTCCATCTACGAGCAGTACTTC	CASSPDSIYEQYF	TRBJ2-7	-	TRBV7-9	-
TGTGCCAGCAGTCCAAGATCACCGGGACAGGGAGGAGGAAACACCATATATTTT	CASSPRSPGQGGGNTIYF	TRBJ1-3	TRBD1	TRBV9	-
TGTGCCAGCAGCTCGACAGGGTCCTATGGCTACACCTTC	CASSSTGSYGYTF	TRBJ1-2	TRBD1	TRBV7-2	-
TGTGCCAGTAGTATAGTCGGGGGCGGCTACACCTTC	CASSIVGGGYTF	TRBJ1-2	-	TRBV19	few
TGCGCCAGCAGCTACTATCAGGACAGGGGGGGAGGAGAGACCCAGTACTTC	CASSYYQDRGGGETQYF	TRBJ2-5	TRBD1	TRBV5-1	-
TGCGCCAGCAGCTTAACAGGGGACCCGAACACTGAAGCTTTCTTT	CASSLTGDPNTEAFF	TRBJ1-1	TRBD1	TRBV5-1	-
TGTGCCAGCGGGTCCCGGGAGGGGAGCACAGATACGCAGTATTTT	CASGSREGSTDTQYF	TRBJ2-3	TRBD2	TRBV6-5	-
TGTGCCAGCTCCGGACTAGCGGGGGGAGATACGCAGTATTTT	CASSGLAGGDTQYF	TRBJ2-3	TRBD2	TRBV18	-
TGTGCCAGCAGCCAAGACCCCCTCAATCAGCCCCAGCATTTT	CASSQDPLNQPQHF	TRBJ1-5	-	TRBV3-1/TRBV3-2	-
TGTGCCAGTGGCACGGGCAAGGGGGGGCCCCAGCATTTT	CASGTGKGGPQHF	TRBJ1-5	-	TRBV19	-
TGTGCCATCAGCCTGGACAGGGTGAATCAGCCCCAGCATTTT	CAISLDRVNQPQHF	TRBJ1-5	TRBD1	TRBV10-3	-
TGTGCCAGTAAGGGCCGGGGGGAAGCTTTCTTT	CASKGRGEAFF	TRBJ1-1	-	TRBV19	-
TGTGCCAGCAGTTCCCAGGGTAATGGCTACACCTTC	CASSSQGNGYTF	TRBJ1-2	-	TRBV28	-
TGTGCCAGCAGCTTGACTAGTGGCGATGAGCAGTTCTTC	CASSLTSGDEQFF	TRBJ2-1	-	TRBV5-4	-
TGTGCCAGCTCACCAGGACAGGAGAATCAGCCCCAGCATTTT	CASSPGQENQPQHF	TRBJ1-5	TRBD1	TRBV18	-